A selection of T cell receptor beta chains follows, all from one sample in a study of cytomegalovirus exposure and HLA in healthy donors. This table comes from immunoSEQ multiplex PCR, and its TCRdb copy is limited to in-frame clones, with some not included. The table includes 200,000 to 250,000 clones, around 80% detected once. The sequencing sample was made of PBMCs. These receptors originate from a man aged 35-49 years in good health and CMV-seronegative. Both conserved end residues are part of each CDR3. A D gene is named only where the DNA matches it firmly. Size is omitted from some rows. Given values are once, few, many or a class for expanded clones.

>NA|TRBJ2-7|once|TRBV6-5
CASSKWGIPYEQYF
TGTGCCAGCAGTAAGTGGGGCATCCCCTACGAGCAGTACTTC
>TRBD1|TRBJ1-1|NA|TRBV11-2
CASSLGQGNTEAFF
TGTGCCAGCAGCTTGGGACAGGGGAACACTGAAGCTTTCTTT
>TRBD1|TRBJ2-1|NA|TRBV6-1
CASTETGVRGNEQFF
TGTGCCAGCACCGAAACAGGGGTCCGGGGCAATGAGCAGTTCTTC
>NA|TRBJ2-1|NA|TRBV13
CASSVQYNEQFF
TGTGCCAGCAGCGTTCAGTACAATGAGCAGTTCTTC
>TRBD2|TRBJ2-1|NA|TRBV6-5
CASSFPYSGGAVEQFF
TGTGCCAGCAGTTTTCCCTACAGCGGGGGGGCGGTTGAGCAGTTCTTC
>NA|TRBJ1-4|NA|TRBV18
CASSPGTPATNEKLFF
TGTGCCAGCTCACCAGGGACACCCGCAACTAATGAAAAACTGTTTTTT
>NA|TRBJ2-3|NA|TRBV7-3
CASSLQGGSTDTQYF
TGTGCCAGCAGCCTCCAAGGCGGGAGCACAGATACGCAGTATTTT
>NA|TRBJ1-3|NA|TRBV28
CASSQKEGHFSGNTIYF
TGTGCCAGCAGCCAAAAAGAGGGTCATTTCTCTGGAAACACCATATATTTT
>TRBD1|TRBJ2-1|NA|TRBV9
CASSPRQGDYAFLF
TGTGCCAGCAGCCCCCGACAGGGGGACTATGCCTTCCTCTTC
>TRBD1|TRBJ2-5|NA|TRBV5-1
CASSLGDRGGETQYF
TGCGCCAGCAGCTTGGGGGACAGGGGAGGCGAGACCCAGTACTTC
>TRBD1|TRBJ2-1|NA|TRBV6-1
CASSEGGTGRNEQFF
TGTGCCAGCAGTGAGGGTGGGACAGGGCGTAATGAGCAGTTCTTC
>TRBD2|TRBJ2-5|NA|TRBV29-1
CSALGGRAAETQYF
TGCAGCGCGCTGGGCGGGAGAGCAGCTGAGACCCAGTACTTC
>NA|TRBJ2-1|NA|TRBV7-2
CASSAHLGPSVGNEQFF
TGTGCCAGCAGCGCGCATCTAGGCCCCTCGGTCGGGAATGAGCAGTTCTTC
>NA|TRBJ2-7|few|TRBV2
CASTLPDSYEQYF
TGTGCCAGCACCCTACCGGACAGCTACGAGCAGTACTTC
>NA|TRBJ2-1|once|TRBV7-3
CASSLNPADNEQFF
TGTGCCAGCAGCTTAAACCCCGCAGACAATGAGCAGTTCTTC
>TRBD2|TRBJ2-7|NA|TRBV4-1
CASSQDSSGRALREQYF
TGCGCCAGCAGCCAAGATTCTAGCGGGAGGGCCCTAAGGGAGCAGTACTTC
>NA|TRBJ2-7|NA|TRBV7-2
CASSSSTGEQYF
TGTGCCAGCAGCTCGTCAACGGGCGAGCAGTACTTC
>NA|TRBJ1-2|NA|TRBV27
CASSFLEGLGYGYTF
TGTGCCAGCAGTTTTCTGGAGGGCCTCGGGTATGGCTACACCTTC
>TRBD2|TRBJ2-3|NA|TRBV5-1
CASSTPSGSTDTQYF
TGCGCCAGCAGCACCCCTAGCGGGAGCACAGATACGCAGTATTTT
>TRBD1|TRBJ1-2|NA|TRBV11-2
CASSLGQDTNFYGYTF
TGTGCCAGCAGCCTGGGACAGGACACGAACTTTTATGGCTACACCTTC
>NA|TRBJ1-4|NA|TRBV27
CASSLLTGEKLFF
TGTGCCAGCAGTTTACTAACGGGGGAAAAACTGTTTTTT
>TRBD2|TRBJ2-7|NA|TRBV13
CASSSRLAGSSEQYF
TGTGCCAGCAGCTCCCGACTAGCGGGATCCTCCGAGCAGTACTTC
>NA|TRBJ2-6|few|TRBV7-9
CASSVAGGRGANVLTF
TGTGCCAGCAGCGTCGCGGGCGGGCGAGGGGCCAACGTCCTGACTTTC
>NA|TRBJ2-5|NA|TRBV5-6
CASSFPDSRETQYF
TGTGCCAGCAGCTTCCCTGACAGCCGAGAGACCCAGTACTTC
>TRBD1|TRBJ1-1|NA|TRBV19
CASSLKRTGTEAFF
TGTGCCAGTAGTTTAAAAAGGACAGGGACTGAAGCTTTCTTT
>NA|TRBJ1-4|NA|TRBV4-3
CASSQSGEEKLFF
TGCGCCAGCAGCCAATCGGGAGAGGAAAAACTGTTTTTT
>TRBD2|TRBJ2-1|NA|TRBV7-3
CASSPGTSSRNEQFF
TGTGCCAGCAGCCCGGGGACTAGCTCCAGAAATGAGCAGTTCTTC
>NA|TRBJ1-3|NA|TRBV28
CASSLVLNSGNTIYF
TGTGCCAGCAGTTTGGTCCTAAACTCTGGAAACACCATATATTTT
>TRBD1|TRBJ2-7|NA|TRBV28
CASRTTGQGALEQYF
TGTGCCAGCAGAACTACAGGACAGGGGGCCTTAGAGCAGTACTTC
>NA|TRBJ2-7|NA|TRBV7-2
CASSLDTAYEQYF
TGTGCCAGCAGCTTGGACACCGCCTACGAGCAGTACTTC
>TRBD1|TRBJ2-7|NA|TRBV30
CAWSLDRAYEQYF
TGTGCCTGGAGTCTGGACAGGGCCTACGAGCAGTACTTC
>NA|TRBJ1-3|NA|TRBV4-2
CASSQERHGNTIYF
TGTGCCAGCAGCCAAGAGCGACATGGAAACACCATATATTTT
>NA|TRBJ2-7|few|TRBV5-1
CATTNQGSGEQYF
TGCGCCACTACAAATCAGGGATCCGGCGAGCAGTACTTC
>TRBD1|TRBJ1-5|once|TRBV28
CASSRHHRGDQPQHF
TGTGCCAGCAGTCGTCATCACAGGGGGGACCAGCCCCAGCATTTT
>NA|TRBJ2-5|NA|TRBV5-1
CASSWGFSGSGQETQYF
TGCGCCAGCAGCTGGGGATTTTCCGGGAGCGGGCAAGAGACCCAGTACTTC
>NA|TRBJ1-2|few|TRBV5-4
CASSPRGNYGYTF
TGTGCCAGCAGCCCGCGAGGGAACTATGGCTACACCTTC
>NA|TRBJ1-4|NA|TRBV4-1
CASSQDRRYLEEKLFF
TGCGCCAGCAGCCAGGATAGGAGATACCTGGAAGAAAAACTGTTTTTT
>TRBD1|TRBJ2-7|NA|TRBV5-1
CASSLGQGNYEQYF
TGCGCCAGCAGCTTGGGACAGGGGAACTACGAGCAGTACTTC
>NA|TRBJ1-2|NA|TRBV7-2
CASSRTGQVYGYTF
TGTGCCAGCAGCCGAACAGGACAAGTCTATGGCTACACCTTC
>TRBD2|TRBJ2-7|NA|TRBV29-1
CSVDTAGGTEQYF
TGCAGCGTTGACACTGCGGGAGGGACCGAGCAGTACTTC
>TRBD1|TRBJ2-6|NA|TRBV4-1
CASSQPGQGAYGANVLTF
TGCGCCAGCAGCCAACCGGGACAGGGGGCTTACGGGGCCAACGTCCTGACTTTC
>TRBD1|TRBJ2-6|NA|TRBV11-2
CASSPWDRGRPGANVLTF
TGTGCCAGCAGCCCGTGGGACAGGGGGCGTCCTGGGGCCAACGTCCTGACTTTC
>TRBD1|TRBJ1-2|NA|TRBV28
CASSPGQGVYGYTF
TGTGCCAGCAGTCCCGGACAGGGCGTCTATGGCTACACCTTC
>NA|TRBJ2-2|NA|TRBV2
CASSRGGGLGELFF
TGTGCCAGCAGTCGGGGCGGGGGCCTGGGGGAGCTGTTTTTT
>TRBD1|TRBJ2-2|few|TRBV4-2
CASSLFSGTGVGTGELFF
TGTGCCAGCAGCCTATTCTCCGGGACAGGGGTGGGCACCGGGGAGCTGTTTTTT
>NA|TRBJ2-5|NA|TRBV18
CASSLSGSTLGETQYF
TGTGCCAGCTCACTCTCCGGGAGCACTTTGGGGGAGACCCAGTACTTC
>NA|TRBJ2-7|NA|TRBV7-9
CASTQGIDEQYF
TGTGCCAGCACTCAGGGTATAGACGAGCAGTACTTC
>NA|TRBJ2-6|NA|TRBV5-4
CASSLEGGGLGANVLTF
TGTGCCAGCAGCTTGGAGGGAGGGGGGCTCGGGGCCAACGTCCTGACTTTC
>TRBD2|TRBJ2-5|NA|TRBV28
CASSSPPGLAGGPPWTQYF
TGTGCCAGCAGTTCGCCTCCGGGACTAGCGGGAGGACCCCCATGGACCCAGTACTTC
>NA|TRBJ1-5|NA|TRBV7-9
CASSTAGVQPQHF
TGTGCCAGCAGCACCGCGGGGGTTCAGCCCCAGCATTTT
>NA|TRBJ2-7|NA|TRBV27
CASSLRGEQYF
TGTGCCAGCAGCCTTAGGGGGGAGCAGTACTTC
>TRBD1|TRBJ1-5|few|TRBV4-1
CASSQVGTGDQPQHF
TGCGCCAGCAGCCAAGTAGGGACAGGGGATCAGCCCCAGCATTTT
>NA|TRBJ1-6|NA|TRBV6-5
CASSPNGNSPLHF
TGTGCCAGCAGTCCAAACGGGAATTCACCCCTCCACTTT
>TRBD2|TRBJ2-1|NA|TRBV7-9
CASSAGTINEQFF
TGTGCCAGCAGCGCCGGGACTATCAATGAGCAGTTCTTC